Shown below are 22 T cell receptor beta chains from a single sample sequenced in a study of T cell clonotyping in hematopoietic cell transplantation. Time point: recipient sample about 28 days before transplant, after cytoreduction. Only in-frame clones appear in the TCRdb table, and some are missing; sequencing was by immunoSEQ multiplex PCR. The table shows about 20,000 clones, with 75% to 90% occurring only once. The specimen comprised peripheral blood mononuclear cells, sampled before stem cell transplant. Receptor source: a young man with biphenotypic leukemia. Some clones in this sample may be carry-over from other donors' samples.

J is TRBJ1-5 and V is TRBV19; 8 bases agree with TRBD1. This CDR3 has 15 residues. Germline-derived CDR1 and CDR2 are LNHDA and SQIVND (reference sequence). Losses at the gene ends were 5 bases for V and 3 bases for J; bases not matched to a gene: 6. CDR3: CASSPGQVHNQPQHF. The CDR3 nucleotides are TGTGCCAGTAGTCCGGGACAGGTCCACAATCAGCCCCAGCATTTT.

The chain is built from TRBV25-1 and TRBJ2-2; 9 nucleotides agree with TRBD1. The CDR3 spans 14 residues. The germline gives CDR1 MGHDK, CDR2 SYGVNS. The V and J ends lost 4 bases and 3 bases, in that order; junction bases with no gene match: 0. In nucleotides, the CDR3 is TGTGCCAGCAGTGGGACAGGGGACACCGGGGAGCTGTTTTTT. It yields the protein CASSGTGDTGELFF. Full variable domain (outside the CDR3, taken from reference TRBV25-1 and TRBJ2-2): EADIYQTPRYLVIGTGKKITLECSQTMGHDKMYWYQQDPGMELHLIHYSYGVNSTEKGDLSSESTVSRIRTEHFPLTLESARPSHTSQYLCASSGTGDTGELFFGEGSRLTVL.

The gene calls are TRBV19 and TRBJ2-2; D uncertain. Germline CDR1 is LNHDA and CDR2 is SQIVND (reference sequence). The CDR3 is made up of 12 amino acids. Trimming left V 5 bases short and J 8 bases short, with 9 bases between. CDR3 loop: CASSSGRGELFF. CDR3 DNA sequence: TGTGCCAGTAGTTCCGGGCGAGGGGAGCTGTTTTTT. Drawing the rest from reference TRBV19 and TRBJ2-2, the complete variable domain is DGGITQSPKYLFRKEGQNVTLSCEQNLNHDAMYWYRQDPGQGLRLIYYSQIVNDFQKGDIAEGYSVSREKKESFPLTVTSAQKNPTAFYLCASSSGRGELFFGEGSRLTVL.

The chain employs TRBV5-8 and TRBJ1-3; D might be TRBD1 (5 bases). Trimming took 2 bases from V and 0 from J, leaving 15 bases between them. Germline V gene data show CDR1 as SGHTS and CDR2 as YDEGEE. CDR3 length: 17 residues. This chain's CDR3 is CASSLGVQAISGNTIYF. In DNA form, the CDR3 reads TGTGCCAGCAGCTTAGGAGTACAGGCGATCTCTGGAAACACCATATATTTT.

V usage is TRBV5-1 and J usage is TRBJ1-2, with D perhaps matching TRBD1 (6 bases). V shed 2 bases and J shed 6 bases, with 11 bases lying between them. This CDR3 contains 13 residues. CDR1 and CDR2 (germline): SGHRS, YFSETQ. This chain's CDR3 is CASSLTGLNGYTF. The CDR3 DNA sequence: TGCGCCAGCAGCTTAACAGGGCTTAATGGCTACACCTTC. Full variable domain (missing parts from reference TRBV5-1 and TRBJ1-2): KAGVTQTPRYLIKTRGQQVTLSCSPISGHRSVSWYQQTPGQGLQFLFEYFSETQRNKGNFPGRFSGRQFSNSRSEMNVSTLELGDSALYLCASSLTGLNGYTFGSGTRLTVV.

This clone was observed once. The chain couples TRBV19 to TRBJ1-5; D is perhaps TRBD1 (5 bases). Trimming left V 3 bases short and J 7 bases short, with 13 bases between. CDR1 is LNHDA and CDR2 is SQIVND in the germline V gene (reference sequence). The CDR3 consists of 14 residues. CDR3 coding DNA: TGTGCCAGTAGTATTGGCTGGGGCGGACAGCCCCAGCATTTT. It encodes CASSIGWGGQPQHF.

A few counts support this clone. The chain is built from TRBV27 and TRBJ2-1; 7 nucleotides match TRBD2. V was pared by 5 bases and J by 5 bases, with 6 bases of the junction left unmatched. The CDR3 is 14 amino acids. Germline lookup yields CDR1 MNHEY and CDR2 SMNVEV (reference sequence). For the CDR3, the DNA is TGTGCCAGCAGTGCCGGGACTACCAACAATGAGCAGTTCTTC. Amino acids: CASSAGTTNNEQFF.

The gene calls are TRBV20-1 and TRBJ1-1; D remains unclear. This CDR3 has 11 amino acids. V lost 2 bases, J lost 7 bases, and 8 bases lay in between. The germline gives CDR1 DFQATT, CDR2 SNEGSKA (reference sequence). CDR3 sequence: CSARTGYEAFF. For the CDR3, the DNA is TGCAGTGCTAGAACCGGCTATGAAGCTTTCTTT.

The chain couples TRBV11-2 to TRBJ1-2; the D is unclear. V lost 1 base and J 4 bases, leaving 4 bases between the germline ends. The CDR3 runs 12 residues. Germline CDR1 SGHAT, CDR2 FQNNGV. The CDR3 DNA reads TGTGCCAGCAGCTTAGCCCCCTATGGCTACACCTTC. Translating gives CASSLAPYGYTF.

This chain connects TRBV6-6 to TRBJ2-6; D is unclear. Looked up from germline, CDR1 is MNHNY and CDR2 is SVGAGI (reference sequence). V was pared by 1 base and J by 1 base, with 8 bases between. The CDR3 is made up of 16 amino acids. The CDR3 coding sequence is TGTGCCAGCAGTTACTGGTTCCTTTCTGGGGCCAACGTCCTGACTTTC. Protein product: CASSYWFLSGANVLTF.

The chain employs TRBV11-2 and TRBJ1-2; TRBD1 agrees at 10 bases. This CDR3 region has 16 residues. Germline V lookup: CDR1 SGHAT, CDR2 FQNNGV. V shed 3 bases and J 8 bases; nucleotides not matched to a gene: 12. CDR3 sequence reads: CASSLARGTGVEGYTF. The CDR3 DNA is TGTGCCAGCAGCTTGGCGCGGGGGACAGGGGTGGAAGGCTACACCTTC.

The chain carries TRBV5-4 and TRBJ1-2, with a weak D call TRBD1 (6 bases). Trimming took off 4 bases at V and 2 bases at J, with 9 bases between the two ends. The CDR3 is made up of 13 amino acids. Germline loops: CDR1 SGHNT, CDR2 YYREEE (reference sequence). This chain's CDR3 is CASSGTGNYGYTF. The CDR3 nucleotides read TGTGCCAGCAGCGGAACAGGGAACTATGGCTACACCTTC.

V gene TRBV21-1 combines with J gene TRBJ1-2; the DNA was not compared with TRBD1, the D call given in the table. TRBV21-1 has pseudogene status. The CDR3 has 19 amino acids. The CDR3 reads CASSKDLGQNPEQNYGYTF. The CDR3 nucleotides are TGTGCCAGCAGCAAGGACCTGGGACAGAATCCTGAGCAGAACTATGGCTACACCTTC.

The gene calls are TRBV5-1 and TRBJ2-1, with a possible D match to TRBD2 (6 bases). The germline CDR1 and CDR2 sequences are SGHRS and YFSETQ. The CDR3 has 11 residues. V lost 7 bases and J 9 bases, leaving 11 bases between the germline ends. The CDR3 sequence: CASAMGGEQFF. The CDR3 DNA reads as TGCGCCAGCGCCATGGGAGGTGAGCAGTTCTTC.

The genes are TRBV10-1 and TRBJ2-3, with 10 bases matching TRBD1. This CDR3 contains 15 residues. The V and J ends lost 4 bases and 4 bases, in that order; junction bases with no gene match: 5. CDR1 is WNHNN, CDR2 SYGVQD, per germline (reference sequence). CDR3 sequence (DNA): TGCGCCAGCAGTGGCCGCGGACAGGGGGCAGATACGCAGTATTTT. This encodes CASSGRGQGADTQYF.

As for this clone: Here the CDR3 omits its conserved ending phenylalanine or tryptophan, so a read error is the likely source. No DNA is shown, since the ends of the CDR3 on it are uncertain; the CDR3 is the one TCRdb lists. This chain's CDR3 is CASIGRAATD. The rearrangement uses TRBV27 and TRBJ2-7; the listed D gene, TRBD1, was not tested against the DNA. Inclusive of both ends, the CDR3 amounts to 10 amino acids. Germline V gives CDR1 MNHEY, CDR2 SMNVEV (reference sequence).

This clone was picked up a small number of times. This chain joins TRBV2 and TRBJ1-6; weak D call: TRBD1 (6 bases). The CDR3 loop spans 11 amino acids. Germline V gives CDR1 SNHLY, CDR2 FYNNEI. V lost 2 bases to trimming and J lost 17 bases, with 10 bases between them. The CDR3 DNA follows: TGTGCCAGCAGTGAAAGCCGGGACATCCACTTT. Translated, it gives CASSESRDIHF.

CDR3 sequence: CASSITGGKNTEAFF. In DNA form, the CDR3 reads TGTGCCAGCAGCATAACAGGGGGCAAGAACACTGAAGCTTTCTTT. V gene TRBV21-1 combines with J gene TRBJ1-1; the table names TRBD1, a call not compared with the DNA. TRBV21-1 is marked as a pseudogene. The length of the CDR3 is 15 residues.

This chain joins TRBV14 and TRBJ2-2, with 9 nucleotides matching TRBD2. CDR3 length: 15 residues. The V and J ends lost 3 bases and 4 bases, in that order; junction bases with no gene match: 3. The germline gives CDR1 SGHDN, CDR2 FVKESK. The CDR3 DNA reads TGTGCCAGCAGCCATCTAGCGGGACCCACCGGGGAGCTGTTTTTT. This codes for CASSHLAGPTGELFF.

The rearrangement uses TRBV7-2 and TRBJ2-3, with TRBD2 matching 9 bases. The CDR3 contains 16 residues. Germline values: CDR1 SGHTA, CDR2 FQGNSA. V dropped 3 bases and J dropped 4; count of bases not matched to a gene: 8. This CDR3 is CASSFYGGGAADTQYF. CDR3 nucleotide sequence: TGTGCCAGCAGCTTCTACGGCGGGGGGGCCGCAGATACGCAGTATTTT.

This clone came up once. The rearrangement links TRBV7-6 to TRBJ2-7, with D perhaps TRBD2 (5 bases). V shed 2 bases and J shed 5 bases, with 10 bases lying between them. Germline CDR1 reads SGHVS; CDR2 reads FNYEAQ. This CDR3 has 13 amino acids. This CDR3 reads CASSLNSGNEQYF. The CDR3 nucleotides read TGTGCCAGCAGCTTAAACTCCGGGAACGAGCAGTACTTC.

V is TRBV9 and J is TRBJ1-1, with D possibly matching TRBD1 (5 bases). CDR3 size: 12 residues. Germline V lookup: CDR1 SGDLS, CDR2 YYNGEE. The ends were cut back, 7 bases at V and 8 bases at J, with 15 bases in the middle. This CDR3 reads CASGLRGGEAFF. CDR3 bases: TGTGCCAGCGGCCTACGTGGGGGGGAAGCTTTCTTT.